The 13 T cell receptor beta chains in this list originate from one sample, sequenced in a study of identical twins. A single record per CDR3 protein comes from TCRdb applying MiXCR to the 5' RACE reads. This sample has about 660,000 distinct CDR3 sequences, with 8.6% found just once. The same sample was also used in a study of yellow fever vaccine responses in identical twins.

What was sequenced was PBMCs. The receptors come from a woman younger than 30 in good health.

The chain recombines TRBV6-1 with TRBJ1-1; weak D call: TRBD1 (5 bases). Germline V CDR1 and CDR2: MNHNS, SASEGT. The CDR3 consists of 14 residues. V was shortened by 2 bases and J by 5 bases, with 12 bases between the two germline ends. The CDR3 reads CASSEWVGATEAFF. CDR3 DNA sequence: TGTGCCAGCAGTGAATGGGTCGGGGCGACTGAAGCTTTCTTT.

In this sample, this clonotype turned up many times. This sequence joins TRBV27 and TRBJ2-1; 11 bases align to TRBD2. In germline, CDR1 is MNHEY, CDR2 SMNVEV (reference sequence). V was pared by 2 bases and J by 5 bases, with 8 bases of the junction left unmatched. This CDR3 is built from 17 residues. CDR3 sequence (DNA): TGTGCCAGCAGTTTAAGGGTAGCGGGAGGGATCAACAATGAGCAGTTCTTC. Translating gives CASSLRVAGGINNEQFF.

Only a few counts were recorded for this clonotype. The chain couples TRBV18 to TRBJ2-2; D gene uncertain. Trimming stripped 3 bases from V and 1 base from J, with 9 bases between. Germline CDR1 KGHSH, CDR2 LQKENI. The CDR3 extends over 15 amino acids. The CDR3 DNA sequence: TGTGCCAGCTCACCTCAACCCCAGAACACCGGGGAGCTGTTTTTT. Translation: CASSPQPQNTGELFF.

This clonotype has ten or more counts. Here the CDR3 DNA reads TGCGCCAGCAGCTCCTGGTCCCCGGGACAGGGCTTCGAGCAGTACTTC. Its protein is CASSSWSPGQGFEQYF. V and J are TRBV5-1 and TRBJ2-7, with TRBD1 identical over 9 bases. Trimming cost V 3 bases and J 6 bases; bases outside gene matches: 13. This CDR3 region has 16 residues. Per the germline V gene, CDR1 is SGHRS and CDR2 is YFSETQ.

This clonotype was seen a handful of times. The genes are TRBV7-9 and TRBJ2-3; D tentatively reads TRBD1 or TRBD2 (5 bases each). Germline CDR1 is SEHNR and CDR2 is FQNEAQ (reference sequence). The CDR3 covers 14 residues. V shed 6 bases and J shed 4 bases, with 14 bases lying between them. CDR3 sequence: CASSPGLRADTQYF. In nucleotides, the CDR3 is TGTGCCAGCAGTCCGGGGCTACGGGCAGATACGCAGTATTTT.

This clonotype came up a few times. The chain couples TRBV27 to TRBJ2-7; 8 bases are a match to TRBD1. Unmatched junction bases numbered 15, after V lost 5 bases and J lost 6 bases. From germline, CDR1 is MNHEY and CDR2 SMNVEV (reference sequence). This CDR3 has 16 amino acids. This CDR3 reads CASSPPTTGGKSEQYF. The CDR3 nucleotides read TGTGCCAGCAGTCCGCCTACAACAGGGGGGAAGAGCGAGCAGTACTTC.

V and J are TRBV9 and TRBJ2-7; D unclear. The CDR3 runs to 14 residues. From germline, CDR1 is SGDLS and CDR2 YYNGEE. V was pared by 3 bases and J by 5 bases, with 15 bases between. CDR3 residues: CASSAGLALHEQYF. DNA of the CDR3: TGTGCCAGCAGCGCCGGCCTCGCGCTCCACGAGCAGTACTTC.

This clonotype was counted a few times. The chain links TRBV7-9 to TRBJ2-5, with 7 bases that match TRBD1. Trimming cost V 0 bases and J 3 bases; bases outside gene matches: 4. The germline V gene has CDR1 SEHNR and CDR2 FQNEAQ (reference sequence). This CDR3 has 15 amino acids. CDR3 loop: CASSLALGQKETQYF. The DNA of the CDR3 is TGTGCCAGCAGCTTAGCCCTGGGACAGAAAGAGACCCAGTACTTC.

The V and J genes are TRBV9 and TRBJ1-3; D not resolved. This CDR3 comprises 15 residues. With 0 bases removed from V and 0 bases from J, the gap between germline ends came to 7 bases. Germline V gene data show CDR1 as SGDLS and CDR2 as YYNGEE. The CDR3 region has the DNA TGTGCCAGCAGCGTAGATGGCTTCTCTGGAAACACCATATATTTT. This sequence encodes CASSVDGFSGNTIYF.

This clonotype appeared a few times. J is TRBJ2-1 and V is TRBV7-8, with 11 positions matching TRBD2. The germline CDR1 and CDR2 sequences are SGHVS and FQNEAQ. With 4 bases clipped from V and 6 bases from J, the junction kept 8 bases outside the gene matches. The CDR3 sequence is 16 residues long. The CDR3 DNA reads as TGTGCCAGCAGCTACAATAGCGGGGGGGCCGTCAATGAGCAGTTCTTC. This sequence encodes CASSYNSGGAVNEQFF.

This clonotype was recorded at least ten times. V usage is TRBV9 and J usage is TRBJ1-2; D might be TRBD1 (5 bases). The V end lost 0 bases, the J end lost 6 bases, and 9 bases lay between the germline ends. This CDR3 comprises 13 residues. Germline assignment: CDR1 SGDLS and CDR2 YYNGEE. CDR3 in amino acids: CASSVAGRDGYTF. CDR3 bases: TGTGCCAGCAGCGTAGCGGGACGGGATGGCTACACCTTC.

Only a few counts were recorded for this clonotype. The CDR3 nucleotides are TGTGCCAGCAGAGAAAGTTTGGGACAGATCTACGAGCAGTACTTC. This codes for CASRESLGQIYEQYF. The rearrangement links TRBV6-2 or TRBV6-3 to TRBJ2-7; 7 bases fit TRBD1. With 6 bases clipped from V and 3 bases from J, the junction kept 11 bases outside the gene matches. This CDR3 has 15 residues. CDR1 and CDR2 (germline): MNHEY, SVGEGT.

The V gene is TRBV12-3 or TRBV12-4, the J gene TRBJ2-3, with 10 bases lining up with TRBD1. The V gene end was trimmed by 5 bases and the J gene end by 3 bases; junction bases not matched to a gene: 11. CDR3 length: 17 residues. CDR3 sequence (DNA): TGTGCCAGCAGTCCCGCCGGGACAGGGGTACGTACAGATACGCAGTATTTT. Its translation: CASSPAGTGVRTDTQYF.